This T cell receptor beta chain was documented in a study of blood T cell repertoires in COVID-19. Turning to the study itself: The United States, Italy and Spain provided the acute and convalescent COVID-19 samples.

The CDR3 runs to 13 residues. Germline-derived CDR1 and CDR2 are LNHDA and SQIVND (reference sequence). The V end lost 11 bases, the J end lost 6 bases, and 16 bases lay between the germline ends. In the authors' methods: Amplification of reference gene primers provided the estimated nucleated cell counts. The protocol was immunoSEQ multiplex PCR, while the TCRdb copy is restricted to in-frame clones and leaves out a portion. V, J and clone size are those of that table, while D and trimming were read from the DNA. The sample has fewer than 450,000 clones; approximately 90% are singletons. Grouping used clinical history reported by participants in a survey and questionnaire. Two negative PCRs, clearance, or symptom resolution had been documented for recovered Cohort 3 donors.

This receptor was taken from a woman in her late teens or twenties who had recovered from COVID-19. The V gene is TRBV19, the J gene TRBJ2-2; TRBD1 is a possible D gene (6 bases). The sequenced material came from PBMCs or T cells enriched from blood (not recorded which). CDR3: CAPTNRDSGELFF. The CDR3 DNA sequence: TGTGCCCCCACAAACAGGGATTCCGGGGAGCTGTTTTTT.